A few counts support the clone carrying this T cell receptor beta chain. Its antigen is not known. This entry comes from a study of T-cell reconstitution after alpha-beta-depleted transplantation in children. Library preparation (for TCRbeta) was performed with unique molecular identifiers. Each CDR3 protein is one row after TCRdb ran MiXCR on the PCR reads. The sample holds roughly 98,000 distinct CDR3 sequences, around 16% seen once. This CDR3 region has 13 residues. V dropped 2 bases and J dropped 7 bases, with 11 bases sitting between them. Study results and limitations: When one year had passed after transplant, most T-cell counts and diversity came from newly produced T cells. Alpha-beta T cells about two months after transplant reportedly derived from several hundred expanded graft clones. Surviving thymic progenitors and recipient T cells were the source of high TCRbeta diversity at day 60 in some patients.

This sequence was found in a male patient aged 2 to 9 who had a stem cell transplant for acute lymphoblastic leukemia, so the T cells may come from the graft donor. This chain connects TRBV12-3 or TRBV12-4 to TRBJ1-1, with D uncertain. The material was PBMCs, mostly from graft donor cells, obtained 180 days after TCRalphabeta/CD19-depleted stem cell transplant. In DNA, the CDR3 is TGTGCCAGCAGTTTAAGTCCCAGGATTGAAGCTTTCTTT. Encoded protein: CASSLSPRIEAFF.